This T cell receptor (beta chain) was identified in a study of OX40 agonist ivuxolimab in advanced cancers. Whole-study context: Every patient in dose escalation had hepatocellular carcinoma, melanoma, renal cell or head and neck cancer. People who had prior anti-PD-1, anti-PD-L1 or anti-CTLA-4 therapy could take part, and about 40% had some. Whole-study findings and limits: In CD8+ T cells, expanded clones were on average more numerous than in CD4+.

Details on this clone: Its antigen is not identified.

The CDR3 contains 15 residues. Germline V gives CDR1 SNHLY, CDR2 FYNNEI. V shed 5 bases, J shed 4 bases, and the junction held 9 bases outside the gene matches. TCRdb keeps only in-frame clones here, not all; method: immunoSEQ multiplex PCR. Here the sample spans 49,000 or so clones, 84% being singletons. The clonotype comes from an adult with an advanced solid tumor such as melanoma, head and neck, liver or kidney cancer. This chain connects TRBV2 to TRBJ2-3, with 7 bases aligning to TRBD2. Here the sequenced sample was CD4+ or CD8+ T cells sorted from blood, taken in a trial of the OX40 agonist ivuxolimab. The CDR3 nucleotides read TGTGCCAGCAGTTCTCGGAGACTAGCATCAGATACGCAGTATTTT. Its protein product is CASSSRRLASDTQYF.